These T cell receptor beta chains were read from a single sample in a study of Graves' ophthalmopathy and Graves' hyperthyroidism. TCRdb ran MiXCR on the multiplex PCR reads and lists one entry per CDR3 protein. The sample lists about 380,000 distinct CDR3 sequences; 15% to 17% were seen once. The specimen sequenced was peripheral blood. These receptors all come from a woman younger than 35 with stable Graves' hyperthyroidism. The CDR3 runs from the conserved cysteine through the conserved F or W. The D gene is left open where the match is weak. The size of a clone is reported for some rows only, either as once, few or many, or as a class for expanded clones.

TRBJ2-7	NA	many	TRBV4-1	TGCGCCAGCAGCCATGATAGACCCACGACCTCCTACGAGCAGTACTTC	CASSHDRPTTSYEQYF
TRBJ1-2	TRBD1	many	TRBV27	TGTGCCAGCAGTCGGGCAGCACAGGGGGCCTATGGCTACACCTTC	CASSRAAQGAYGYTF
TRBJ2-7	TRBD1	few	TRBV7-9	TGTGCCAGCAGCTTAGGACGGGGACAGCTCTACGAGCAGTACTTC	CASSLGRGQLYEQYF
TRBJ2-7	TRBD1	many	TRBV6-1	TGTGCCAGCAGCAGGACAGGGGGCGTCTACGAGCAGTACTTC	CASSRTGGVYEQYF
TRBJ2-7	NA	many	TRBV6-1	TGTGCCAGCAGTGAAGACGGATCGACCTACGAGCAGTACTTC	CASSEDGSTYEQYF
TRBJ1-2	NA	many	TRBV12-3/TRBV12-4	TGTGCCAGCAGTTTACGGGGGGCATGGGGCTACACCTTC	CASSLRGAWGYTF
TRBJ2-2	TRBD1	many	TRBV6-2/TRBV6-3	TGTGCCAGCACCAAACTTGGGACAGGGACCACCGGGGAGCTGTTTTTT	CASTKLGTGTTGELFF
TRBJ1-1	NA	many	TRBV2	TGTGCCAGAGCCCTGGGAGGGGGCACTGAAGCTTTCTTT	CARALGGGTEAFF
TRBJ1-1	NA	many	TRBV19	TGTGCCAGTAGTATCCTCGGGACGGGGAACACTGAAGCTTTCTTT	CASSILGTGNTEAFF
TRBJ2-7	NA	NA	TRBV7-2	TGTGCCAGCAGCGCGGACCTCTCCTACGAGCAGTACTTC	CASSADLSYEQYF
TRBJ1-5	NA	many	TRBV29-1	TGCAGCGTGGGATATAGCAATCAGCCCCAGCATTTT	CSVGYSNQPQHF
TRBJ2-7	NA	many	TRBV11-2	TGTGCCAGCAGCTTAGACCGGAACGTTTACTACGAGCAGTACTTC	CASSLDRNVYYEQYF
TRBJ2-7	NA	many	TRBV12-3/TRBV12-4	TGTGCCAGCAGTTCCCACAGTGCCTACGAGCAGTACTTC	CASSSHSAYEQYF
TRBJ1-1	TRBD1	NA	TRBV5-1	TGCGCCAGCGGACCCCCGGGACAGGGTGCTGAAGCTTTCTTT	CASGPPGQGAEAFF
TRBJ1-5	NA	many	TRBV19	TGTGCCAGTAGTATACCCGGACGGCATCAGCCCCAGCATTTT	CASSIPGRHQPQHF
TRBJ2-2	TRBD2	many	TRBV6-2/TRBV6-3	TGTGCCAGCAGGGGGACTAGCGGGGGCCATTCGAACACCGGGGAGCTGTTTTTT	CASRGTSGGHSNTGELFF
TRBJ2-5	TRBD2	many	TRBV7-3	TGTGCCAGCAGCTTAAGGCTCCGGGGAGAGCGGGGGGGCGGTGGAGAGACCCAGTACTTC	CASSLRLRGERGGGGETQYF
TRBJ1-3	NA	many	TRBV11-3	TGTGCCAGCAGCTCTGGGGGGGTCCCGGATTTT	CASSSGGVPDF
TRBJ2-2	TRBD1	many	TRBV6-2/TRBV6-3	TGTGCCAGCAGTTTCGACAGGGGAAGGAACACCGGGGAGCTGTTTTTT	CASSFDRGRNTGELFF
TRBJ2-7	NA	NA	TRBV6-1	TGTGCCAGCAGTGAACAGGGTTGGGACGAGCAGTACTTC	CASSEQGWDEQYF
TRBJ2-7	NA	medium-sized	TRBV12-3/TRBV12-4	TGTGCCAGCAGTTTCGCGCTCCAGGGAGTCAAGCAGTACTTC	CASSFALQGVKQYF
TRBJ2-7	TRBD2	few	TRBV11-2	TGTGCCAGCAGCTTTGGGTTTAGCGGGGGGCAATACGAGCAGTACTTC	CASSFGFSGGQYEQYF
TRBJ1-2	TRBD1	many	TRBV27	TGTGCCAGCAGCTTCCAACGCGACAGGGGCGATGGCTACACCTTC	CASSFQRDRGDGYTF
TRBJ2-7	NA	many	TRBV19	TGTGCCAGTAGCATGGTGGGGAGCTCCTACGAGCAGTACTTC	CASSMVGSSYEQYF
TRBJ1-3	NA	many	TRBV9	TGTGCCAGCAGCCTCATCGAGGGCCTGAGAGGAAACACCATATATTTT	CASSLIEGLRGNTIYF
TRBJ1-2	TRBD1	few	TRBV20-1	TGCAGTGCTAGAGATGGAGGGGCTCTTCCGGGACAGGGGTTCTGCACCTTC	CSARDGGALPGQGFCTF
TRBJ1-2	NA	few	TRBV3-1	TGTGCCAGCAGCCAAGAGGTCAGATTGGATGGCTACACCTTC	CASSQEVRLDGYTF
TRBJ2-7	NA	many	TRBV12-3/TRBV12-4	TGTGCCAGCAGTTTAGCTCCCGACTACGAGCAGTACTTC	CASSLAPDYEQYF
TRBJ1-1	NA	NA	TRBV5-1	TGCGCCAGCAGCTTCCCTCAAAGGGGGGGGACTGAAGCTTTCTTT	CASSFPQRGGTEAFF
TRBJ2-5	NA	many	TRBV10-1	TGCGCCAGCAGTGAGTCCCGGGCGGGTGGTAGCCAAGAGACCCAGTACTTC	CASSESRAGGSQETQYF
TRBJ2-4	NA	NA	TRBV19	TGTGCCAGTAGTATAAATTATGGGAACTTC	CASSINYGNF
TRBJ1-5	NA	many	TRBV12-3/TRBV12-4	TGTGCCAGCAGTCCCCGGCAGGGTAGCAATCAGCCCCAGCATTTT	CASSPRQGSNQPQHF
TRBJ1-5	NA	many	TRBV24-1	TGTGCCACCAGTGACCCTGACAGGAGGCAGCCCCAGCATTTT	CATSDPDRRQPQHF
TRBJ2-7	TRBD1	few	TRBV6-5	TGTGCCAGCAGTTACGGGACAGCGCCTACCTACGAGCAGTACTTC	CASSYGTAPTYEQYF
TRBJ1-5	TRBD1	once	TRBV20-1	TGCAGTGCTAGTGGTGGGACAGAGTATTCGAATCAGCCCCAGCATTTT	CSASGGTEYSNQPQHF
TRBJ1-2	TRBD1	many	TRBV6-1	TGTGCCAGCAATCCCTCCGGGACAGGGGGGATTTTGGGGTACACCTTC	CASNPSGTGGILGYTF
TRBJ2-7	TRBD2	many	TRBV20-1	TGCAGTGCACCACGCGGGGGGGCCTCCTACGAGCAGTACTTC	CSAPRGGASYEQYF
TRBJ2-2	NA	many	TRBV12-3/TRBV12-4	TGTGCCAGCTCTACAGGGGAGGGGGCGGTCACCGGGGAGCTGTTTTTT	CASSTGEGAVTGELFF
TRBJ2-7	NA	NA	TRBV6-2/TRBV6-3	TGTGCCAGCAGCCACTACAGGGTTTCCTACGAGCAGTACTTC	CASSHYRVSYEQYF
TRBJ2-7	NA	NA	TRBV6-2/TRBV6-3	TGTGCCAGCAGTTACCTCTGGGGGGCCTACGAGCAGTACTTC	CASSYLWGAYEQYF
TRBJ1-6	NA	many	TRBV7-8	TGTGCCAGCAGCTTAGTAGAGGGGATGTGGGGATCACCCCTCCACTTT	CASSLVEGMWGSPLHF
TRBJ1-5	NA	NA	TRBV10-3	TGTGCCAGCAGTGAGTCTGGGGGCTACGGCCAGCCCCAGCATTTT	CASSESGGYGQPQHF
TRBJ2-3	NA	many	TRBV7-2	TGTGCCAGCAGCTTAGAGCGCACAGATACGCAGTATTTT	CASSLERTDTQYF
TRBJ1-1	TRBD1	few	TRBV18	TGTGCCAGCTCACCGGGGCAGGGGGCGAAGCGGGAAGCTTTCTTT	CASSPGQGAKREAFF